This T cell receptor (beta chain) was captured by sequencing in a study of T-cell reconstitution after alpha-beta-depleted transplantation in children. A library of TCRbeta sequences, prepared with unique molecular identifiers, was generated. TCRdb recomputed calls from the PCR reads with MiXCR, one row per CDR3 protein. The sample shows around 960,000 distinct CDR3 sequences, about 31% of them seen only once. Study-level points and caveats: By about two months after transplant, alpha-beta T cells reportedly arose from several hundred graft clones that had expanded. Surviving recipient cells, namely T cells and thymic progenitors, were the source of high day-60 TCRbeta diversity in some patients. When one year had passed after transplant, most T-cell counts and diversity came from newly produced T cells.

Trimming took 3 bases from V and 3 from J, leaving 9 bases between them. This CDR3 has 13 residues. The germline V gene encodes CDR1 SGHRS and CDR2 YFSETQ. This clonotype was seen only a few times. Its antigen is unknown. The receptor's source is a boy in the first two years of life who had a stem cell transplant for SCID, so the T cells may come from the graft donor. Source: PBMCs, mostly from graft donor cells, taken 360 days after TCRalphabeta/CD19-depleted stem cell transplant. This rearrangement joins TRBV5-1 to TRBJ2-5, with unresolved D. CDR3 bases: TGCGCCAGCAGCTCGTCTAGGGAAGAGACCCAGTACTTC. Translated, it gives CASSSSREETQYF.